A single sample gave rise to the 21 T cell receptor beta chains below, sequenced in a study of breast tumors, draining lymph nodes, adjacent tissues. Axillary draining lymph nodes of breast cancer patients supplied the node samples. Each CDR3 protein is one row after TCRdb ran MiXCR on the multiplex PCR reads. The table records over 100,000 distinct CDR3 sequences, around 24% of them present only once. Sequencing was done on a sample of axillary lymph node tissue. The origin of the receptors is a female donor with breast cancer. Some clones in this sample may be carry-over from other donors' samples.

This clonotype was recorded at least ten times. The genes are TRBV4-3 and TRBJ2-7; 12 bases map to TRBD2. This CDR3 has 21 amino acids. In germline, CDR1 is LGHNA, CDR2 YSLEER. J was trimmed by 1 base and V by 0 bases; bases with no gene match: 16. The chain's CDR3 is CASSQDPLSRGGLAGSYEQYF. Here the CDR3 DNA reads TGCGCCAGCAGCCAAGATCCGCTTAGCCGGGGGGGACTAGCGGGTTCCTACGAGCAGTACTTC.

As regards this clonotype: One end of the junction varies from germline; a read error may be responsible. The chain is built from TRBV11-2 and TRBJ2-7; 11 bases are a match to TRBD2. CDR3 length: 15 amino acids. The V gene's germline CDR1 is SGHAT and CDR2 FQNNGV. The CDR3: CANSLELAGVTEQYF. CDR3 DNA: TGTGCCAACAGCTTAGAACTAGCGGGAGTAACCGAGCAGTACTTC.

In the case of this clonotype: A much larger clone lies one base from this, so it may be a read error. This chain uses TRBV9 with TRBJ2-2; D possibly corresponds to TRBD2 (5 bases). This CDR3 region has 18 residues. Germline CDR1 SGDLS, CDR2 YYNGEE. Trimming pared 4 bases from V and 6 bases from J, leaving 25 bases between. The CDR3 spells CASSFTEGHVLSPGELFF. The CDR3 DNA reads as TGTGCCAGCAGCTTCACAGAGGGTCATGTCCTTAGCCCCGGGGAGCTGTTTTTT.

On this clonotype: This may arise from a read error, as a much more abundant clone is one base away. V is TRBV27 and J is TRBJ1-6; possible D gene TRBD1, 6 bases. This CDR3 is built from 14 residues. Germline loops: CDR1 MNHEY, CDR2 SMNVEV (reference sequence). The CDR3 sequence is CASSFGQYSSPLHF. In nucleotides, the CDR3 is TGTGCCAGCAGTTTCGGACAGTATAGTTCACCCCTCCACTTT.

Regarding this clonotype: It may be a read error: a sequence one base away is much more abundant. The gene calls are TRBV2 and TRBJ1-5, with D tentatively TRBD1 (5 bases). V was pared by 4 bases and J by 3 bases, with 13 bases between. Germline V gives CDR1 SNHLY, CDR2 FYNNEI. The length of the CDR3 is 15 residues. The CDR3 bases are TGTGCCAGCAGTGGGGTCAGACAGCCCAATCAGCCCCAGCATTTT. Translating gives CASSGVRQPNQPQHF.

The rearrangement joins TRBV3-1 to TRBJ1-4, with D maybe TRBD1 (5 bases). Trimming removed 4 bases at V and 2 bases at J, with 8 bases between. The CDR3 contains 14 residues. The V gene's germline CDR1 is LGHDT and CDR2 YNNKEL (reference sequence). Here the CDR3 reads CASSRKGTNEKLFF. CDR3 sequence (DNA): TGTGCCAGCAGCCGAAAGGGGACTAATGAAAAACTGTTTTTT. Combining the CDR3 with reference TRBV3-1 and TRBJ1-4 gives the whole variable domain DTAVSQTPKYLVTQMGNDKSIKCEQNLGHDTMYWYKQDSKKFLKIMFSYNNKELIINETVPNRFSPKSPDKAHLNLHINSLELGDSAVYFCASSRKGTNEKLFFGSGTQLSVL.

This clonotype was seen at least ten times. The J gene is TRBJ2-1, the V gene TRBV20-1; 7 bases map to TRBD1. The CDR3 is 16 residues long. Germline CDR1 DFQATT, CDR2 SNEGSKA (reference sequence). With V trimmed by 5 bases and J by 0 bases, 10 bases remained unmatched. CDR3 sequence reads: CSAHHRGPGSYNEQFF. The DNA for the CDR3 is TGCAGTGCTCACCACAGGGGTCCTGGCTCCTACAATGAGCAGTTCTTC.

This clonotype was recorded many times. The chain has TRBV6-1 and TRBJ2-7; D may correspond to TRBD1 or TRBD2 (5 bases each). Germline CDR1 and CDR2: MNHNS and SASEGT. This CDR3 is built from 15 residues. V gave up 3 bases and J gave up 2 bases, with 14 bases separating them. The CDR3 loop is CASSDGTQVPYEQYF. The CDR3 nucleotides are TGTGCCAGCAGTGATGGGACCCAGGTCCCCTACGAGCAGTACTTC.

This clonotype has at least ten counts. The rearrangement uses TRBV12-3 or TRBV12-4 and TRBJ2-7; 12 positions agree with TRBD1. The V and J ends lost 1 base and 6 bases, in that order; junction bases with no gene match: 7. The CDR3 totals 16 residues. CDR3 DNA sequence: TGTGCCAGCAGTTTAGTAGCGGGACAGGGGGCGGGCGAGCAGTACTTC. This gives the protein CASSLVAGQGAGEQYF.

There are many counts of this clonotype. The chain carries TRBV6-2 or TRBV6-3 and TRBJ2-3, with 12 positions matching TRBD2. The CDR3 extends over 18 amino acids. Unmatched junction bases numbered 6, after V lost 2 bases and J lost 0 bases. Germline values: CDR1 MNHEY, CDR2 SVGEGT. In DNA form, the CDR3 reads TGTGCCAGCAGTTACGGGACTAGCGGGCCGCCCAGCACAGATACGCAGTATTTT. Protein: CASSYGTSGPPSTDTQYF.

The sample holds many counts of this clonotype. The chain joins TRBV5-5 to TRBJ2-7; TRBD1 aligns across 7 bases. CDR3 length: 16 amino acids. The germline CDR1 and CDR2 sequences are SGHKS and YYEKEE (reference sequence). With 4 bases clipped from V and 4 bases from J, the junction kept 14 bases outside the gene matches. The CDR3 DNA sequence: TGTGCCAGCAGCCTTGCCCCGTTGAGACAGGGATACGAGCAGTACTTC. Its protein is CASSLAPLRQGYEQYF. Full variable domain (rest looked up from reference TRBV5-5 and TRBJ2-7): DAGVTQSPTHLIKTRGQQVTLRCSPISGHKSVSWYQQVLGQGPQFIFQYYEKEERGRGNFPDRFSARQFPNYSSELNVNALLLGDSALYLCASSLAPLRQGYEQYFGPGTRLTVT.

For this clonotype: This may arise from a read error, as a much more abundant clone is one base away. The chain uses TRBV30 and TRBJ1-5, with D tentatively TRBD1 (5 bases). This CDR3 has 14 residues. Germline V gene lookup returns CDR1 GTSNPN and CDR2 SVGIG (reference sequence). The CDR3 DNA reads as TGTACCTGGAGTGTAAAGGGGAGCAATCAGCCCCAGCATTTT. As protein: CTWSVKGSNQPQHF.

This clonotype was seen at least ten times. The chain employs TRBV4-1 and TRBJ2-1; TRBD2 might be the D (6 bases). The germline V and J ends were trimmed by 0 bases and 4 bases, with 16 bases remaining between them. CDR3 length: 17 amino acids. The germline gives CDR1 MGHRA, CDR2 YSYEKL. Here the CDR3 reads CASSQDRGLISYNEQFF. The CDR3 bases are TGCGCCAGCAGCCAAGATAGGGGACTTATATCATACAATGAGCAGTTCTTC.

This clonotype was seen many times. V and J are TRBV4-1 and TRBJ2-2; D not certain. The germline V and J ends were trimmed by 0 bases and 5 bases, with 10 bases remaining between them. There are 15 residues in the CDR3. CDR1 and CDR2 (germline): MGHRA, YSYEKL. The CDR3 sequence is CASSQERGGTGELFF. In DNA, the CDR3 is TGCGCCAGCAGCCAAGAACGCGGTGGTACCGGGGAGCTGTTTTTT.

This clonotype was observed many times. The gene calls are TRBV7-3 and TRBJ2-3; D is perhaps TRBD2 (6 bases). Per germline, CDR1 SGHTA and CDR2 FQGTGA. V lost 4 bases to trimming and J lost 6 bases, with 14 bases between them. This CDR3 region has 14 residues. CDR3 loop: CASSSGTSIDTQYF. The CDR3 bases are TGTGCCAGCAGCTCCGGGACTTCGATCGATACGCAGTATTTT.

This clonotype was counted at least ten times. V gene TRBV7-2 combines with J gene TRBJ2-7, with D possibly TRBD2 on 6 matching bases. V lost 5 bases to trimming and J lost 6 bases, with 14 bases between them. CDR1 is SGHTA and CDR2 is FQGNSA in the germline V gene. This CDR3 contains 13 residues. The CDR3 DNA reads TGTGCCAGCAGCCTAGGAGGGGTCTCCGAGCAGTACTTC. Translated, it gives CASSLGGVSEQYF.

The V gene is TRBV28, the J gene TRBJ1-4; D is ambiguous. The CDR3 has 14 residues. Per germline, CDR1 MDHEN and CDR2 SYDVKM. Trimming left V 3 bases short and J 3 bases short, with 8 bases between. CDR3 amino acids: CASSFGRANEKLFF. The CDR3 bases are TGTGCCAGCAGTTTCGGGAGGGCTAATGAAAAACTGTTTTTT.

As to this clonotype: A much larger clone lies a single base off, so this may be a read error. The chain uses TRBV12-3 or TRBV12-4 and TRBJ2-5; D perhaps matches TRBD2 (5 bases). This CDR3 has 15 residues. The CDR3 loop reads CASSLKAGMGETRYF. Written as DNA, the CDR3 is TGTGCCAGCAGTTTAAAGGCCGGGATGGGAGAGACCCGGTACTTC.

This clonotype showed up many times. The chain carries TRBV3-1 and TRBJ1-3; tentatively, D is TRBD1 (6 bases). This CDR3 region has 15 residues. The V end lost 4 bases, the J end lost 4 bases, and 14 bases lay between the germline ends. Germline V gene sequence: CDR1 LGHDT, CDR2 YNNKEL (reference sequence). In DNA form, the CDR3 reads TGTGCCAGCAGCCTCTCGGGGGCCGGAGGAAACACCATATATTTT. Translating it yields CASSLSGAGGNTIYF.

In its sample, this clonotype was seen many times. The rearrangement joins TRBV2 to TRBJ2-7; 7 nucleotides match TRBD1. In germline, CDR1 is SNHLY, CDR2 FYNNEI. With V trimmed by 6 bases and J by 0 bases, 17 bases remained unmatched. The CDR3 extends over 18 amino acids. CDR3 bases: TGTGCCAGCAGCCCCACCCCGACAGGGCTTGGGAGCTCCTACGAGCAGTACTTC. Translation: CASSPTPTGLGSSYEQYF.

This clonotype was counted ten times or more. The chain joins TRBV30 to TRBJ2-7; TRBD1 matches at 9 bases. The germline V gene has CDR1 GTSNPN and CDR2 SVGIG (reference sequence). This CDR3 has 13 amino acids. V shed 5 bases and J 7 bases; nucleotides not matched to a gene: 9. CDR3 DNA sequence: TGTGCCTGGTCCCGGGACAGGGCCGAGGAGCAGTACTTC. Protein sequence: CAWSRDRAEEQYF.